Sequencing of this TCR beta chain was carried out in a study of early T cells in non-severe SARS-CoV-2 infection. Across the whole study: Whole-blood bulk RNA, unsorted, was sequenced, and chains were unpaired. General study points: There was a bias toward anti-spike CD8 responses in VDJdb matching, which missed private and CD4 specificities.

As to this clonotype: The antigen remains undetermined.

The library protocol tagged individual cDNA molecules with unique molecular identifiers. TCRdb reanalysed the 5' RACE reads using MiXCR and keeps one entry per CDR3 protein. The profile shows about 110,000 distinct CDR3 sequences, 9% to 14% of them singletons. The receptor comes from an adult who was a healthcare worker with PCR-confirmed SARS-CoV-2 infection or an uninfected control (not recorded which). The sample was whole blood.

CDR3 loop: CASSLSGDSGANVLTF. The DNA of the CDR3 is TGTGCCAGCAGCTTAAGCGGGGACTCTGGGGCCAACGTCCTGACTTTC. The chain joins TRBV11-1 to TRBJ2-6, with 7 bases that match TRBD2. The CDR3 consists of 16 residues. The germline CDR1 and CDR2 sequences are SGHAT and FQDESV (reference sequence). The junction had 1 base not matched to a gene; V was cut back by 2 bases and J by 0 bases. The full variable domain, its missing parts supplied by reference TRBV11-1 and TRBJ2-6, is EAEVAQSPRYKITEKSQAVAFWCDPISGHATLYWYRQILGQGPELLVQFQDESVVDDSQLPKDRFSAERLKGVDSTLKIQPAELGDSAMYLCASSLSGDSGANVLTFGAGSRLTVL.